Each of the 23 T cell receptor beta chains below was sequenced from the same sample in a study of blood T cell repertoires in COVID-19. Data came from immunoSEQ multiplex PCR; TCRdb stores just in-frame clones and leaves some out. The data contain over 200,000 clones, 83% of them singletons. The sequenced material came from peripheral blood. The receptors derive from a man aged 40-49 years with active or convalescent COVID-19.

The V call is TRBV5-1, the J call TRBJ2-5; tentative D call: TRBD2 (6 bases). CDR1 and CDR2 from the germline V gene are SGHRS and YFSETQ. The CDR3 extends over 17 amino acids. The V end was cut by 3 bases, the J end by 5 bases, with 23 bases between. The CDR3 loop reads CASSSDYPTRDWETQYF. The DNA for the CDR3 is TGCGCCAGCAGCTCGGATTACCCGACGAGGGACTGGGAGACCCAGTACTTC.

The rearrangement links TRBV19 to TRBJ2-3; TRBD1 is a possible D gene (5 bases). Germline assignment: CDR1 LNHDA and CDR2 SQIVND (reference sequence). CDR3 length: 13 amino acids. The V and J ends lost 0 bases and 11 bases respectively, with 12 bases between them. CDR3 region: CASSIDRGSGQYF. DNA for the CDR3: TGTGCCAGTAGTATAGATAGGGGAAGTGGGCAGTATTTT.

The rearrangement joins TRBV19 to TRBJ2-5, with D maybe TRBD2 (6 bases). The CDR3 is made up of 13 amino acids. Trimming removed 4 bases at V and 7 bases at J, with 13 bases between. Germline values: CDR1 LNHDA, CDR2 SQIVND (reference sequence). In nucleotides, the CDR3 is TGTGCCAGTAGTACAGGACTCGGGGGGACCCAGTACTTC. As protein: CASSTGLGGTQYF.

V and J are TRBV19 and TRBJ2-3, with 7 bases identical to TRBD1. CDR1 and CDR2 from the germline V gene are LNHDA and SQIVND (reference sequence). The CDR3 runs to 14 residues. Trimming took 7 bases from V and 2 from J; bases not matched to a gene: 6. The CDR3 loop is CASTPGTDTDTQYF. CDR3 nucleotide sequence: TGTGCCAGTACCCCCGGGACAGACACAGATACGCAGTATTTT.

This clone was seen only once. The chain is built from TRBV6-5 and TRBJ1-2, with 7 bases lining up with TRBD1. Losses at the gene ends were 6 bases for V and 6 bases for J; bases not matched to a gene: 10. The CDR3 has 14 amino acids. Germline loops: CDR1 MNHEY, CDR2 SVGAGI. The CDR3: CASSPPGTVNGYTF. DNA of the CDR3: TGTGCCAGCAGCCCCCCCGGGACAGTAAATGGCTACACCTTC.

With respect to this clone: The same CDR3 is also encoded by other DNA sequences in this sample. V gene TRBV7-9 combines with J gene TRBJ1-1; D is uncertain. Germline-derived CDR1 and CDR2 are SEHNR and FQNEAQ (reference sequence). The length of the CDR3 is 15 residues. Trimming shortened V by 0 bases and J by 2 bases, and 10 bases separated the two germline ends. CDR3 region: CASSLALGGNTEAFF. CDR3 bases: TGTGCCAGCAGCTTAGCGCTCGGCGGAAACACTGAAGCTTTCTTT.

This CDR3 reads CASRLNHEVSEKLFF. As DNA, the CDR3 is TGTGCCAGCAGACTTAACCACGAAGTTAGTGAAAAACTGTTTTTT. The J gene is TRBJ1-4, the V gene TRBV7-6; D unclear. CDR3 length: 15 residues. The V end lost 6 bases, the J end lost 7 bases, and 18 bases lay between the germline ends. The germline CDR1 and CDR2 sequences are SGHVS and FNYEAQ.

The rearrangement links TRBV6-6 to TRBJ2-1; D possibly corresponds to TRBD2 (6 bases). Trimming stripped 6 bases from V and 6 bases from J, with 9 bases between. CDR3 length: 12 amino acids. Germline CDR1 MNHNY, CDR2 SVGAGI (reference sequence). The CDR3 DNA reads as TGTGCCAGCAGGACTAGGGGCAATGAGCAGTTCTTC. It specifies CASRTRGNEQFF.

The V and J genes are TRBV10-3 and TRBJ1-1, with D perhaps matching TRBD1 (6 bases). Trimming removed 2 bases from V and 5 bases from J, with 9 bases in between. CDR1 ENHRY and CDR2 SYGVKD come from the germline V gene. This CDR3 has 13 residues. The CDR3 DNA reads TGTGCCATCAGTGAGGGGACAATAACTGAAGCTTTCTTT. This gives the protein CAISEGTITEAFF.

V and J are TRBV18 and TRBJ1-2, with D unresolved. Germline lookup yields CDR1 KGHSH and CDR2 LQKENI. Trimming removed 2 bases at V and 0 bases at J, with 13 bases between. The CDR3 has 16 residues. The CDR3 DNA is TGTGCCAGCTCACCAGGGTTTGGAGGGTCTAACTATGGCTACACCTTC. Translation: CASSPGFGGSNYGYTF.

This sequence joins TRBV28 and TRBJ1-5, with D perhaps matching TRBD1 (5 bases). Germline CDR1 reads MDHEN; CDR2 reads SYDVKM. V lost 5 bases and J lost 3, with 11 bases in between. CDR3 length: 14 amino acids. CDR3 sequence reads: CASSVQGPNQPQHF. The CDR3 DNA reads TGTGCCAGCAGTGTCCAGGGCCCCAATCAGCCCCAGCATTTT.

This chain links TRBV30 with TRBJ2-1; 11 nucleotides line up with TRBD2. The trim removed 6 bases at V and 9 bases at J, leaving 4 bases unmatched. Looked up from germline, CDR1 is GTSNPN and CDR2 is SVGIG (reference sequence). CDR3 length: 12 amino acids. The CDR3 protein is CACGLAGREQFF. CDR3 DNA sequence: TGTGCCTGCGGACTAGCGGGCCGTGAGCAGTTCTTC.

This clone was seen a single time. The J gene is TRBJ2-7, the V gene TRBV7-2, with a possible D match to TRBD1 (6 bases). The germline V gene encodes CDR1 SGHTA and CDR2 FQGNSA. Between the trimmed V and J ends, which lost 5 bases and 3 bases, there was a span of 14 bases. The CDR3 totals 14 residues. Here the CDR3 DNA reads TGTGCCAGCAGCCTGGGACAAGGAGTCTACGAGCAGTACTTC. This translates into CASSLGQGVYEQYF.

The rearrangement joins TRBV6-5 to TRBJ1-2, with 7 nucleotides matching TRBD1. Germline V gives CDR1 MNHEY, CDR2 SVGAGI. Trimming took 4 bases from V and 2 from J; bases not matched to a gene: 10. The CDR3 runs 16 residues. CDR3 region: CASSSTTGQLNYGYTF. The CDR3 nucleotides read TGTGCCAGCAGTTCCACCACGGGACAGCTCAACTATGGCTACACCTTC.

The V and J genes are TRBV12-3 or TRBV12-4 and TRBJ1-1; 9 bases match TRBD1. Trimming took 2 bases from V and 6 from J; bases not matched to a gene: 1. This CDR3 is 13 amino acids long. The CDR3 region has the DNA TGTGCCAGCAGTTTACGGACAGGGGCTGAAGCTTTCTTT. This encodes CASSLRTGAEAFF.

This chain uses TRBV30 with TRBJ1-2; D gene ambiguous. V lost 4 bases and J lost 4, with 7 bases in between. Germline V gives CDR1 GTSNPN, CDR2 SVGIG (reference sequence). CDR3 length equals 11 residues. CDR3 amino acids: CAWTLGYGYTF. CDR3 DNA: TGTGCCTGGACTCTCGGCTATGGCTACACCTTC.

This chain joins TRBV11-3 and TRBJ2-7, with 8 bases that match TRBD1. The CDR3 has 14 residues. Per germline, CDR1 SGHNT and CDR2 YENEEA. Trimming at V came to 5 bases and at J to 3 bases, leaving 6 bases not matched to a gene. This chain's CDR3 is CASSRGTGLYEQYF. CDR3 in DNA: TGTGCCAGCAGCCGCGGGACAGGCCTCTACGAGCAGTACTTC.

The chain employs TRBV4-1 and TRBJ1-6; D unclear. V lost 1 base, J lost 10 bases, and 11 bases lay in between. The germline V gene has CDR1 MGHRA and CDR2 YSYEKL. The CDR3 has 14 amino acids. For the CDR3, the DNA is TGCGCCAGCAGCCAAGGGAGGAACACCTCACCCCTCCACTTT. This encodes CASSQGRNTSPLHF.

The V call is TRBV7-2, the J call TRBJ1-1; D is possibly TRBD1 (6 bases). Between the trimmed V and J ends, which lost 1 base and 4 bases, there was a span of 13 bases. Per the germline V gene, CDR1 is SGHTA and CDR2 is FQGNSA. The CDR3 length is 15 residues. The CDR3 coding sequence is TGTGCCAGCAGCTTAGGTAGGGGGGGCTCCACTGAAGCTTTCTTT. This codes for CASSLGRGGSTEAFF.

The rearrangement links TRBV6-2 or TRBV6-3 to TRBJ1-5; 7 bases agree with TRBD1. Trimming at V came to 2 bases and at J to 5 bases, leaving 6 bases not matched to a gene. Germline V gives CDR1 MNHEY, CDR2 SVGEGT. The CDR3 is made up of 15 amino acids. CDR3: CASSYPGGRHQPQHF. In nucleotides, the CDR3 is TGTGCCAGCAGTTACCCAGGGGGGAGGCATCAGCCCCAGCATTTT.

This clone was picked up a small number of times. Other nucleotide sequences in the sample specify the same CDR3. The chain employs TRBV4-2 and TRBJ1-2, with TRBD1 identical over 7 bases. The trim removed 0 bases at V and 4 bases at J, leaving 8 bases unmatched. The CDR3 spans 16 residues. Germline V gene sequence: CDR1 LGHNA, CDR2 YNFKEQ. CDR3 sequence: CASSQEGADRVYGYTF. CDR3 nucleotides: TGTGCCAGCAGCCAAGAAGGGGCCGACAGGGTCTATGGCTACACCTTC.

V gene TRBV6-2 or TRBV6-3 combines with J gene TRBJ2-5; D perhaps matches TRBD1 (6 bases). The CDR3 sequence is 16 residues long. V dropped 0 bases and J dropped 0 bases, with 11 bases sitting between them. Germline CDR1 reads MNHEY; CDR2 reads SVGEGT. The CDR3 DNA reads TGTGCCAGCAGTTACTCGACCAGGGGTTACCAAGAGACCCAGTACTTC. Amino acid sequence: CASSYSTRGYQETQYF.

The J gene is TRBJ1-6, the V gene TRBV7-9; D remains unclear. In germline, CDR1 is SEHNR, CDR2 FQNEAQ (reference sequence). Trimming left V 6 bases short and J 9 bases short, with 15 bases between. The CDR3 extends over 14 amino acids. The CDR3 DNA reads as TGTGCCAGCAGACCCTGGGGTGAGGGTTCACCCCTCCACTTT. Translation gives CASRPWGEGSPLHF.